This entry lists 23 T cell receptor beta chains sequenced from one sample in a study of T cells in Graves' hyperthyroidism and ophthalmopathy. Authors of the study amplified TCR beta CDR3 regions from RNA transcripts. HTBI primers were used for first-round RT-PCR of the TCR CDR3. TCRdb independently ran MiXCR on the multiplex PCR reads; one entry per CDR3 protein. This table holds approximately 640,000 distinct CDR3 sequences, around 15% found once. Sequenced input: blood. All receptors derive from a woman in her 30s with Graves' hyperthyroidism.

This clonotype was seen only a few times. The chain links TRBV28 to TRBJ2-7; tentatively, D is TRBD1 (5 bases). Germline CDR1 MDHEN, CDR2 SYDVKM. CDR3 size: 16 residues. V dropped 6 bases and J dropped 2 bases, with 20 bases sitting between them. The CDR3 reads CASRRDQGFLPYEQYF. The DNA for the CDR3 is TGTGCCAGCAGACGAGACCAGGGCTTCCTGCCCTACGAGCAGTACTTC.

The chain is built from TRBV19 and TRBJ2-1; no reliable D call. CDR3 length: 15 amino acids. The germline CDR1 and CDR2 sequences are LNHDA and SQIVND (reference sequence). V gave up 5 bases and J gave up 4 bases, with 15 bases separating them. The CDR3 DNA follows: TGTGCCAGTAGTCGCGGAAGAAGGGATTACAATGAGCAGTTCTTC. This translates into CASSRGRRDYNEQFF.

This clonotype showed up many times. The chain uses TRBV30 and TRBJ2-7; D is uncertain. Germline loops: CDR1 GTSNPN, CDR2 SVGIG (reference sequence). Trimming left V 0 bases short and J 2 bases short, with 8 bases between. The CDR3 totals 13 residues. This CDR3 reads CAWSVGQAYEQYF. The CDR3 DNA follows: TGTGCCTGGAGTGTAGGGCAGGCCTACGAGCAGTACTTC.

The sample holds many counts of this clonotype. V gene TRBV11-3 combines with J gene TRBJ1-1; D remains unclear. Trimming cost V 4 bases and J 3 bases, with 15 bases left between them. Germline CDR1 is SGHNT and CDR2 is YENEEA. The CDR3 spans 15 residues. CDR3 amino acids: CASSSDLSVDTEAFF. The CDR3 nucleotides are TGTGCCAGCAGCTCGGATCTTTCCGTAGACACTGAAGCTTTCTTT.

The table lists this clonotype with many counts. The chain is built from TRBV2 and TRBJ2-7; maybe TRBD2 (6 bases). There are 14 residues in the CDR3. Germline lookup yields CDR1 SNHLY and CDR2 FYNNEI. Trimming pared 8 bases from V and 3 bases from J, leaving 17 bases between. The CDR3 protein is CASGGSGRLYEQYF. CDR3 nucleotide sequence: TGTGCCAGCGGGGGGAGCGGGCGCCTCTACGAGCAGTACTTC.

A note on this clonotype: This sequence may be a read error, since a much larger clone differs from it by one base. The chain recombines TRBV28 with TRBJ1-2, with 8 bases that match TRBD1. The CDR3 contains 14 residues. Germline CDR1 MDHEN, CDR2 SYDVKM. Losses at the gene ends were 10 bases for V and 8 bases for J; bases not matched to a gene: 15. The CDR3 DNA sequence: TGTGCCACCCCAGCGGACGAAGACAGGGGCGGCTACACCTTC. It codes for CATPADEDRGGYTF.

This chain links TRBV7-2 with TRBJ1-1; D ambiguous. V lost 1 base, J lost 11 bases, and 17 bases lay in between. This CDR3 is built from 14 residues. The germline V gene encodes CDR1 SGHTA and CDR2 FQGNSA. CDR3 nucleotides: TGTGCCAGCAGCTTAGATGCGGCCCCTCGACGGGCTTTCTTT. Amino acid sequence: CASSLDAAPRRAFF.

This clonotype was seen a handful of times. This rearrangement joins TRBV27 to TRBJ2-2; D unresolved. Per germline, CDR1 MNHEY and CDR2 SMNVEV (reference sequence). The CDR3 runs 14 residues. Trimming took off 3 bases at V and 2 bases at J, with 7 bases between the two ends. The CDR3 coding sequence is TGTGCCAGCAGTTTTATTCTTAACACCGGGGAGCTGTTTTTT. It specifies CASSFILNTGELFF.

The chain is built from TRBV6-1 and TRBJ2-3; 7 nucleotides line up with TRBD2. With V trimmed by 5 bases and J by 2 bases, 7 bases remained unmatched. CDR3 length: 15 amino acids. CDR1 MNHNS and CDR2 SASEGT come from the germline V gene. DNA for the CDR3: TGTGCCAGCAGTCAGCTAGCGGAGGTCACAGATACGCAGTATTTT. It encodes CASSQLAEVTDTQYF.

The sample holds a few counts of this clonotype. The chain links TRBV6-2 or TRBV6-3 to TRBJ2-1; the match to TRBD2 covers 9 bases. Germline V gives CDR1 MNHEY, CDR2 SVGEGT. The V gene end was trimmed by 1 base and the J gene end by 8 bases; junction bases not matched to a gene: 9. This CDR3 contains 16 residues. The CDR3 DNA reads TGTGCCAGCAGTTACTATATCGGCGGGAGGGGCTATGAGCAGTTCTTC. Protein: CASSYYIGGRGYEQFF.

The chain links TRBV4-1 to TRBJ2-3, with 7 bases aligning to TRBD1. From germline, CDR1 is MGHRA and CDR2 YSYEKL. This CDR3 is 16 amino acids long. With V trimmed by 1 base and J by 3 bases, 7 bases remained unmatched. CDR3 protein: CASSQGQGFGTDTQYF. CDR3 DNA: TGCGCCAGCAGCCAAGGACAGGGCTTTGGAACAGATACGCAGTATTTT.

The sample holds many counts of this clonotype. In nucleotides, the CDR3 is TGTGCCTGGAGTGTAACGCGAGTAGGGGATCAGTACTTC. Its protein is CAWSVTRVGDQYF. V is TRBV30 and J is TRBJ2-7; D possibly corresponds to TRBD1 (5 bases). V was clipped by 0 bases and J by 10 bases, with 16 bases between them. Germline lookup yields CDR1 GTSNPN and CDR2 SVGIG (reference sequence). The CDR3 length is 13 residues. Using reference TRBV30 and TRBJ2-7 for the parts outside the CDR3, the full variable domain is SQTIHQWPATLVQPVGSPLSLECTVEGTSNPNLYWYRQAAGRGLQLLFYSVGIGQISSEVPQNLSASRPQDRQFILSSKKLLLSDSGFYLCAWSVTRVGDQYFGPGTRLTVT.

This clonotype appeared many times. The chain recombines TRBV28 with TRBJ2-1; 8 bases fit TRBD1. V was pared by 5 bases and J by 7 bases, with 10 bases of the junction left unmatched. This CDR3 comprises 15 residues. Germline lookup yields CDR1 MDHEN and CDR2 SYDVKM. The CDR3 protein is CASSRTGSYKNEQFF. The DNA of the CDR3 is TGTGCCAGCAGTCGGACAGGGTCCTACAAAAATGAGCAGTTCTTC.

The rearrangement joins TRBV29-1 to TRBJ2-3; D possibly corresponds to TRBD1 (6 bases). CDR3 length equals 17 residues. V was clipped by 1 base and J by 2 bases, with 19 bases between them. Germline V lookup: CDR1 SQVTM, CDR2 ANQGSEA. CDR3 DNA: TGCAGCGTTGAAGCTCTAGGACAGAATAATTACACAGATACGCAGTATTTT. The encoded protein is CSVEALGQNNYTDTQYF.

This clonotype was found a few times. This chain uses TRBV5-4 with TRBJ2-7, with 8 bases aligning to TRBD1. The V gene end was trimmed by 2 bases and the J gene end by 6 bases; junction bases not matched to a gene: 7. This CDR3 is 14 amino acids long. CDR1 is SGHNT, CDR2 YYREEE, per germline (reference sequence). The CDR3 DNA is TGTGCCAGCAGCTTCGGAGACAGGGGCTCCGAGCAGTACTTC. This translates into CASSFGDRGSEQYF.

This clonotype was picked up many times. The CDR3 DNA is TGTGCCAGCAGTGAAGATACAGGTATTTACTACGAGCAGTACTTC. It encodes CASSEDTGIYYEQYF. This chain joins TRBV6-1 and TRBJ2-7, with TRBD1 as a possible D gene (5 bases). V was trimmed by 1 base and J by 3 bases, leaving 13 bases between them. From germline, CDR1 is MNHNS and CDR2 SASEGT. The CDR3 loop spans 15 amino acids.

As concerns this clonotype: Its ends do not fully match the called genes, so a read error is possible. The chain links TRBV5-1 to TRBJ1-6; 8 bases agree with TRBD1. Germline V CDR1 and CDR2: SGHRS, YFSETQ. The CDR3 covers 17 residues. The CDR3 loop reads CASSLAAGGTYNSPLHF. The DNA for the CDR3 is TGTGCCAGCAGCTTGGCCGCAGGGGGCACTTATAATTCACCCCTCCACTTT.

The table lists this clonotype with many counts. The chain combines TRBV28 with TRBJ2-7; D tentatively reads TRBD1 or TRBD2 (5 bases each). Looked up from germline, CDR1 is MDHEN and CDR2 is SYDVKM. The CDR3 is made up of 15 amino acids. The ends were cut back, 3 bases at V and 1 base at J, with 13 bases in the middle. The CDR3 here is CASSFRGRSSYEQYF. CDR3 DNA sequence: TGTGCCAGCAGTTTTAGGGGACGCTCGTCCTACGAGCAGTACTTC.

The sample holds many counts of this clonotype. This chain uses TRBV2 with TRBJ1-1, with D possibly matching TRBD1 (5 bases). Trimming cost V 10 bases and J 5 bases, with 23 bases left between them. This CDR3 region has 15 residues. Germline values: CDR1 SNHLY, CDR2 FYNNEI. In nucleotides, the CDR3 is TGTGCCACCCTCCTATCCCGGTCAGGGAGGACTGAAGCTTTCTTT. Its protein product is CATLLSRSGRTEAFF. Based on the CDR3 plus reference TRBV2 and TRBJ1-1, the full variable domain is EPEVTQTPSHQVTQMGQEVILRCVPISNHLYFYWYRQILGQKVEFLVSFYNNEISEKSEIFDDQFSVERPDGSNFTLKIRSTKLEDSAMYFCATLLSRSGRTEAFFGQGTRLTVV.

The chain links TRBV29-1 to TRBJ2-1; D gene unclear. The CDR3 totals 13 residues. Between the trimmed V and J ends, which lost 7 bases and 8 bases, there was a span of 18 bases. CDR1 is SQVTM, CDR2 ANQGSEA, per germline. The CDR3 is CSAQSWTGDEQFF. The CDR3, as DNA: TGCAGCGCCCAAAGTTGGACGGGCGATGAGCAGTTCTTC.

The gene calls are TRBV7-3 and TRBJ2-5, with D maybe TRBD2 (5 bases). The CDR3 loop spans 13 amino acids. V lost 3 bases and J 7 bases, leaving 12 bases between the germline ends. The germline CDR1 and CDR2 sequences are SGHTA and FQGTGA. The CDR3 region is CASSFSGSGTQYF. The DNA for the CDR3 is TGTGCCAGCAGCTTCAGTGGGAGCGGGACCCAGTACTTC.

At least ten counts were recorded for this clonotype. The chain carries TRBV11-3 and TRBJ2-7, with a possible D match to TRBD2 (6 bases). Trimming shortened V by 4 bases and J by 3 bases, and 10 bases separated the two germline ends. The germline gives CDR1 SGHNT, CDR2 YENEEA. The CDR3 is made up of 13 amino acids. DNA for the CDR3: TGTGCCAGCAGCTCCTGGGGAGGCTACGAGCAGTACTTC. Protein sequence: CASSSWGGYEQYF.

The table lists this clonotype with a few counts. The chain uses TRBV3-1 and TRBJ2-7, with D tentatively TRBD2 (7 bases). Germline V CDR1 and CDR2: LGHDT, YNNKEL (reference sequence). This CDR3 spans 15 amino acids. Trimming stripped 0 bases from V and 7 bases from J, with 16 bases between. The CDR3 nucleotides read TGTGCCAGCAGCCAAGACGGAGGGGGGGCGGGTGAGCAGTACTTC. Protein product: CASSQDGGGAGEQYF.